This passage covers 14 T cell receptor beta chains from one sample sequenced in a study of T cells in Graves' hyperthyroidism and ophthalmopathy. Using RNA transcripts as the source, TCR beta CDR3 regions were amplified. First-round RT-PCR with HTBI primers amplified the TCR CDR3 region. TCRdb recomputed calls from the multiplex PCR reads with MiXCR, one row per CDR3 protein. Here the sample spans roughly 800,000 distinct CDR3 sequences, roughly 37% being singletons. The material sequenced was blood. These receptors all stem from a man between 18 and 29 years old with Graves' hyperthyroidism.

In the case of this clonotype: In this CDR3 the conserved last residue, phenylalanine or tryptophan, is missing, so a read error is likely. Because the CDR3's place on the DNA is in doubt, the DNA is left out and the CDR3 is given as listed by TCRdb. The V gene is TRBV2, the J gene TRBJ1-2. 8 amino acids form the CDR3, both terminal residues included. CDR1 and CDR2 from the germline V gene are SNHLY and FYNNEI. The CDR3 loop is CASSETSA.

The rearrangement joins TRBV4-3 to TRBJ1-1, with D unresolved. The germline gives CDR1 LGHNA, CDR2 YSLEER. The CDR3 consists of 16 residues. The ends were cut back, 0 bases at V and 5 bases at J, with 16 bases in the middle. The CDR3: CASSQDGPGSKTEAFF. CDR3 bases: TGCGCCAGCAGCCAAGATGGCCCGGGGTCGAAAACTGAAGCTTTCTTT.

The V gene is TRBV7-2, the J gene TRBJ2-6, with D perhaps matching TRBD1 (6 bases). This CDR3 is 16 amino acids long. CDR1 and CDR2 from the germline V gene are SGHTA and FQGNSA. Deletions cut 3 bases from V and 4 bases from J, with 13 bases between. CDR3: CASSLTSGAGANVLTF. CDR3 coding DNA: TGTGCCAGCAGCTTGACTTCAGGGGCCGGGGCCAACGTCCTGACTTTC.

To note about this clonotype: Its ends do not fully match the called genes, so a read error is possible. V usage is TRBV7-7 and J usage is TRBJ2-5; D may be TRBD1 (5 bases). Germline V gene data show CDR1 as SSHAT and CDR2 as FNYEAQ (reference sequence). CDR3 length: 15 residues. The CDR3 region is CASSRRTSVQETQYF. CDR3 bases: TGTGCTAGCAGCCGTAGGACATCCGTCCAAGAGACCCAGTACTTC.

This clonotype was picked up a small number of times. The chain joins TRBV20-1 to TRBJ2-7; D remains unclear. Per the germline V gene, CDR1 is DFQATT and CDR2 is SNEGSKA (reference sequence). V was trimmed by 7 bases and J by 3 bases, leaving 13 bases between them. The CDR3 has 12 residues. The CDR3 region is CSVKGRYYEQYF. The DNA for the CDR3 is TGCAGTGTGAAGGGCCGGTACTACGAGCAGTACTTC.

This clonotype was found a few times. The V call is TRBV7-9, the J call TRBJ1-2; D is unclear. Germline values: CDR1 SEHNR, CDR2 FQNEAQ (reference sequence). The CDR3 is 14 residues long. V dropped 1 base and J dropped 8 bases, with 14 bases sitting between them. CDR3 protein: CASSLGRVLYGYTF. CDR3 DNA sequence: TGTGCCAGCAGCTTAGGAAGGGTTCTGTACGGCTACACCTTC. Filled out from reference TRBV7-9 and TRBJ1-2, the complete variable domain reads DTGVSQNPRHKITKRGQNVTFRCDPISEHNRLYWYRQTLGQGPEFLTYFQNEAQLEKSRLLSDRFSAERPKGSFSTLEIQRTEQGDSAMYLCASSLGRVLYGYTFGSGTRLTVV.

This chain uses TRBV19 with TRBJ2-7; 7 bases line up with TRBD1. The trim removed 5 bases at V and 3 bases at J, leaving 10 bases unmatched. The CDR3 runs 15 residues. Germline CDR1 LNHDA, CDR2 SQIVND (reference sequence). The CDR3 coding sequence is TGTGCCAGTAGTCCAAGGGACAGCCCAGGCTACGAGCAGTACTTC. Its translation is CASSPRDSPGYEQYF. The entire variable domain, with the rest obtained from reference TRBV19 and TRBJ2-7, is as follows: DGGITQSPKYLFRKEGQNVTLSCEQNLNHDAMYWYRQDPGQGLRLIYYSQIVNDFQKGDIAEGYSVSREKKESFPLTVTSAQKNPTAFYLCASSPRDSPGYEQYFGPGTRLTVT.

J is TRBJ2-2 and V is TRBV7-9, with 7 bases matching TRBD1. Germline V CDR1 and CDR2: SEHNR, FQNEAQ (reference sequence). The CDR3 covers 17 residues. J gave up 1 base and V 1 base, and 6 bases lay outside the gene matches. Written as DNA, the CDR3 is TGTGCCAGCAGCTTAGTTTGGAGGACAGGGAACACCGGGGAGCTGTTTTTT. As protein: CASSLVWRTGNTGELFF.

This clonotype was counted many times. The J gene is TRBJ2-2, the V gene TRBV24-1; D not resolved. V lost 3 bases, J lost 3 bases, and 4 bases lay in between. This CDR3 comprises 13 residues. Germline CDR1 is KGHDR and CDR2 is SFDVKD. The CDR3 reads CATSDVDTGELFF. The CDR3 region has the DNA TGTGCCACCAGTGATGTGGACACCGGGGAGCTGTTTTTT.

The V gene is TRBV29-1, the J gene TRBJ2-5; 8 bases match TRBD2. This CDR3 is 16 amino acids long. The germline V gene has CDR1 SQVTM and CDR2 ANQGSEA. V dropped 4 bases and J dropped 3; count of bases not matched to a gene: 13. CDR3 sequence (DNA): TGCAGCGTTGTCGTTTGGAAACTAGCGGAGAAAGAGACCCAGTACTTC. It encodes CSVVVWKLAEKETQYF.

CDR3 sequence reads: CASSPWGQQNTEAFF. The CDR3 nucleotides are TGTGCCAGCAGCCCATGGGGACAGCAGAACACTGAAGCTTTCTTT. The rearrangement links TRBV7-2 to TRBJ1-1; 7 positions agree with TRBD1. V was clipped by 5 bases and J by 1 base; unmatched bases: 7. The CDR3 sequence is 15 residues long. Germline V gives CDR1 SGHTA, CDR2 FQGNSA.

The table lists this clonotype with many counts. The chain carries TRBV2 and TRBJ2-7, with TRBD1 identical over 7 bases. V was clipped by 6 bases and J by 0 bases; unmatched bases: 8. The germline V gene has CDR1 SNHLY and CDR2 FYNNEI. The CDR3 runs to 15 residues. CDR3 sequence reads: CASSNLRDSSYEQYF. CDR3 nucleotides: TGTGCCAGCAGCAACCTCCGGGACAGCTCCTACGAGCAGTACTTC.

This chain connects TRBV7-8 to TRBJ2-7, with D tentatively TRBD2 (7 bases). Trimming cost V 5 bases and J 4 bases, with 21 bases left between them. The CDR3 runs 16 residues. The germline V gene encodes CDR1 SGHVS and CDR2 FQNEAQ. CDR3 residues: CASSLGSGGGSYEQYF. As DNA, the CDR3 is TGTGCCAGCAGCCTCGGGTCTGGCGGGGGCTCGTACGAGCAGTACTTC.

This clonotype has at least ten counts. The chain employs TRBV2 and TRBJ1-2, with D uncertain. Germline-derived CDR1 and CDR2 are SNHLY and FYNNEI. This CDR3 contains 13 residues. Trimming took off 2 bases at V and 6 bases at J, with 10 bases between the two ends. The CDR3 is CASSERGYDGYTF. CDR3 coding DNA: TGTGCCAGCAGTGAAAGAGGTTACGATGGCTACACCTTC.